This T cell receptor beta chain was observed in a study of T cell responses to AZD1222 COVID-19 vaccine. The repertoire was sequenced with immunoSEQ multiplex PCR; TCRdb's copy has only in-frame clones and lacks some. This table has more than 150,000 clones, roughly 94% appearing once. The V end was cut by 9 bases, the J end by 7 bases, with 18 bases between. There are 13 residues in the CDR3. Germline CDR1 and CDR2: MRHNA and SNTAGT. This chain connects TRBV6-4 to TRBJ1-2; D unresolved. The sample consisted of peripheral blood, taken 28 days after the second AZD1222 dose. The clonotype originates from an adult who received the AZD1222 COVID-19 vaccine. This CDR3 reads CASAMEGRSGYTF. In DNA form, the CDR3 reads TGTGCCAGTGCGATGGAGGGTCGAAGTGGCTACACCTTC.